This T cell receptor (beta chain) was identified during a study of post-analysis software for immune sequencing data (dated by TCRdb to 2013 to 2016). Some background on the complete study: Recorded disease courses included relapsing-remitting, secondary progressive and progressive-relapsing multiple sclerosis, with some patients lacking subtype annotation. The patient repertoires were compared against approximately eleven previously published healthy control repertoires obtained from donors aged about 6 to 26 years. A subset of samples was prepared in parallel using single-end sample barcoding, then pooled and co-amplified after Illumina adapter ligation. Points the paper makes about the study in general: Significantly higher frequencies in patients than in controls were found for about 5 TRBV segments, including TRBV5-6, TRBV5-1 and TRBV20-1. Strong co-clustering of samples prepared in the same batch was shown by direct clustering with F measure, prompting a batch-effect correction. Compared with controls, multiple sclerosis patients had significantly lower normalized Chao1 diversity, a finding suggesting substantial peripheral T-cell clonal expansion. The control group was slightly older than the multiple sclerosis patient group.

TCR beta repertoires were profiled from peripheral blood of 10 to 15 young patients with multiple sclerosis to demonstrate the VDJtools post-analysis software. The multiple sclerosis patients were children and adolescents between roughly 6 and 16 years of age. Preparation of the library involved PCR. Sequencing was performed on an Illumina HiSeq 2500. To reduce PCR and sequencing biases, unique molecular identifiers were built into the TCR beta cDNA libraries. Every 1 to 10 million input T cells yielded approximately 500,000 cDNA molecules, meaning each molecule approximated one T cell. The patient libraries were prepared and sequenced with the same protocol used for the earlier healthy control dataset. Samples belonging to the same batch were prepared together, multiplexed and sequenced on a shared HiSeq lane. As for how the authors treated the data: Raw barcoded reads were processed with MIGEC, and single-read molecular identifier groups were discarded before consensus assembly and CDR3 extraction. VDJtools was used for post-analysis of the clonotype tables, with diversity normalized by down-sampling every dataset to the smallest sample size. Repertoire overlap clustering matched CDR3 amino acid but not nucleotide sequences to correct batch-related cross-sample contamination. Through fastp at Q25 and MiXCR, TCRdb rebuilt clones from the public reads, retaining in-frame beta chains. Each entry merges the rows of one CDR3 protein and shows their most common DNA and genes. What appears here as the V and J calls and clone size reflects TCRdb's work, not the paper's. The sample contains about 770,000 distinct CDR3 sequences, just over 45% of them found a single time. The ten largest clones add up to 4.9% of the sample.

This clonotype was detected only a few times. Its antigen remains undetermined. No much larger clone is present one base from it, and per-base qualities are unavailable. The junction shows trimming of 2 bases on V and 10 bases on J, plus 5 bases between the germline ends. Including the terminal cysteine and phenylalanine, the CDR3 comprises 9 residues. The only DNA kept is the CDR3, 27 bases in frame from the first base. Reading the germline V gene gives CDR1 SQVTM and CDR2 ANQGSEA. The chain is made from TRBV29-1 and TRBJ1-2; the D gene identity is not certain. Material: blood. The TCR comes from a girl aged 10 to 17 with multiple sclerosis. The DNA sequence is TGCAGCGTTGAAAGGGACTACACCTTC. This yields the protein CSVERDYTF. The CDR3 plus the reference TRBV29-1 and TRBJ1-2 genes for the other parts give the full variable domain: SAVISQKPSRDICQRGTSLTIQCQVDSQVTMMFWYRQQPGQSLTLIATANQGSEATYESGFVIDKFPISRPNLTFSTLTVSNMSPEDSSIYLCSVERDYTFGSGTRLTVV.